The clone carrying this T cell receptor beta chain was counted many times. As yet, its antigen is unknown. These data belong to a study of neurological immune-mediated disorders. Findings of the study overall: The expanded clones of different subjects shared no CDR3 amino acid sequences (suggesting private repertoires in all groups). Association with the multiple sclerosis repertoire cluster was not found for any clinical or MRI feature.

Template-switch 5'RACE cDNA synthesis added a 10-nucleotide unique molecular identifier. Every sequencing run returned over 190 million TCR-beta sequences, which were derived from 15-18 subjects. In TCRdb, the 5' RACE reads were re-called with MiXCR into one record per CDR3 protein. This table has 50,000 to 70,000 distinct CDR3 sequences, around 3.7% appearing once. CDR3 length equals 13 residues. The germline CDR1 and CDR2 sequences are SNHLY and FYNNEI. Trimming took 6 bases from V and 4 from J, leaving 12 bases between them. This TCR derives from a man aged 40-55 years with multiple sclerosis. The chain uses TRBV2 and TRBJ1-1; D not certain. The sequenced sample consisted of PBMCs. CDR3 protein: CASSPDWGTEAFF. The CDR3 nucleotides are TGTGCCAGCAGCCCCGACTGGGGCACTGAAGCTTTCTTT.